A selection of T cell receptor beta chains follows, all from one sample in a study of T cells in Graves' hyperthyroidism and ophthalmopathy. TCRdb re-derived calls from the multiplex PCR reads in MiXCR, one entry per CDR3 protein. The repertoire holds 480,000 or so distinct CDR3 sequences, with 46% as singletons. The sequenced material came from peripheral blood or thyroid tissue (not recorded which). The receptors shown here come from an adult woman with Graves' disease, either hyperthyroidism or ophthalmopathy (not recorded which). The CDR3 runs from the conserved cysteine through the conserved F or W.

CASSLRGRGGSPLHF	TRBJ1-6	TRBV7-9
CSVEEIRGSRETQYF	TRBJ2-5	TRBV29-1
CASRGQFYEQYF	TRBJ2-7	TRBV2
CATSVQGNTGELFF	TRBJ2-2	TRBV24-1
CASKGSLNTEAFF	TRBJ1-1	TRBV2
CSAIPGHTGGNEQFF	TRBJ2-1	TRBV20-1
CSARNSGDDGYTF	TRBJ1-2	TRBV20-1
CASSQQGATTNEKLFF	TRBJ1-4	TRBV13
CASSQGRGTEAFF	TRBJ1-1	TRBV4-3
CASSLLPNTEAFF	TRBJ1-1	TRBV27
CSVTEGGEREAFF	TRBJ1-1	TRBV29-1
CASSKDRTTNEKLFF	TRBJ1-4	TRBV5-1
CASSPDFTRNEQYF	TRBJ2-7	TRBV11-2
CAITGTGSISTEAFF	TRBJ1-1	TRBV28
CASSFPGGQQTQYF	TRBJ2-5	TRBV28
CASSFDRGSNYGYTF	TRBJ1-2	TRBV10-2
CATRYSSYEQYF	TRBJ2-7	TRBV2